A selection of T cell receptor beta chains follows, all from one sample in a study of post-analysis software for immune sequencing data. TCRdb passed the PCR reads through MiXCR, listing each CDR3 protein once. The sample consists of 750,000 to 950,000 distinct CDR3 sequences, approximately 53% of them appearing once. Specimen: blood. These receptors were collected from a girl aged 5 to 17 with multiple sclerosis. CDR3s leave out the opening cysteine and the closing phenylalanine or tryptophan. Each record gives: J gene, V gene, clone size, CDR3 protein. Not every row has a clone size; where given, it reads once, few, many or a size class.

TRBJ2-3,TRBV29-1,NA,SVGAADTDTQY
TRBJ2-3,TRBV12-3/TRBV12-4,NA,ASSLRPAAVTDTQY
TRBJ2-1,TRBV7-2,few,ASSKQTSDYYNEQF
TRBJ1-6,TRBV6-5,NA,ASRPTGVSSPLH
TRBJ1-6,TRBV10-3,NA,AISGSVGDNSPLH
TRBJ2-7,TRBV20-1,many,SAQTGYEQY
TRBJ2-1,TRBV12-3/TRBV12-4,NA,ASTRAGVRFYEQF
TRBJ1-5,TRBV12-3/TRBV12-4,once,ASSSPGVGNQPQH
TRBJ2-3,TRBV29-1,few,SARDSSTDTQY
TRBJ2-7,TRBV5-1,NA,ASSSRQTKSYEQY
TRBJ2-2,TRBV5-6,NA,ASSQPQAVNTGELF
TRBJ2-4,TRBV14,NA,ASSPGGAVLY
TRBJ1-2,TRBV7-9,NA,ANSLEQSTGGYT
NA,TRBV5-1,NA,ASSSGDIKNEQY
TRBJ2-2,TRBV29-1,few,SVLRGFNTGELF
TRBJ1-2,TRBV10-3,NA,AISGARTGNNSNYGYT
TRBJ1-2,TRBV6-5,NA,ATNGKGFPRGYT